This T cell receptor beta chain was captured by sequencing in a study of T-cell reconstitution after alpha-beta-depleted transplantation in children. Regarding the study as a whole: When one year had passed after transplant, most T-cell counts and diversity came from newly produced T cells. Expanded graft clones numbering several hundred reportedly gave rise to alpha-beta T cells about two months after transplant.

The TCRbeta library incorporated unique molecular identifiers. Using its own MiXCR run on the PCR reads, TCRdb lists one record per CDR3 protein. Counted here are roughly 420,000 distinct CDR3 sequences, 15% to 20% occurring once; the ten biggest clones make up around 30%. With respect to this clonotype: What it binds is not known.

V lost 5 bases and J lost 1, with 16 bases in between. This CDR3 region has 16 residues. Germline loops: CDR1 SEHNR, CDR2 FQNEAQ (reference sequence). The clonotype comes from a boy in the first two years of life who had a stem cell transplant for Wiskott-Aldrich syndrome, so the T cells may come from the graft donor. Sequenced material: PBMCs, mostly from graft donor cells, taken 360 days after TCRalphabeta/CD19-depleted stem cell transplant. J is TRBJ2-3 and V is TRBV7-9; D tentatively fits TRBD1 or TRBD2 (6 bases each). CDR3 amino acids: CASSHGGGGGTDTQYF. The CDR3 bases are TGTGCCAGCAGCCATGGAGGGGGAGGAGGCACAGATACGCAGTATTTT.